The subject of this entry is one T cell receptor (beta chain). The CDR3 totals 15 residues. The V gene lost 2 bases and the J gene lost 1 base, with 11 bases spanning the gap. Germline V CDR1 and CDR2: MNHEY, SVGEGT. This entry comes from a study of blood T cell repertoires in COVID-19. Across the study: Samples of COVID-19 (acute and convalescent) were obtained from the United States, Italy and Spain. Sources were T cells, B-cell-depleted T cells, or PBMCs; the material itself was cDNA or gDNA.

In the authors' methods: Researchers report that nucleated cell counts were estimated from reference gene primer amplification. Measured with immunoSEQ multiplex PCR; TCRdb has only the in-frame clones, and not every one. V and J calls and clone size follow that table, whereas D and trimming were derived from the DNA. The sample contains just over 650,000 clones, around 90% of which appear only once. The chain couples TRBV6-2 or TRBV6-3 to TRBJ1-1; D gene ambiguous. Sequenced sample: peripheral blood. The TCR was taken from a woman under 30 with acute or convalescent COVID-19. DNA for the CDR3: TGTGCCAGCAGTTACCGATTAAGCCAGAACACTGAAGCTTTCTTT. Protein sequence: CASSYRLSQNTEAFF.